This T cell receptor (beta chain) was found in a study of T cell repertoires in cytomegalovirus infection. MiXCR was run by TCRdb on the reads, yielding one entry per CDR3 protein. This table holds under 200,000 distinct CDR3 sequences, roughly 9% found once. This clonotype appeared many times. Sequencing was performed on PBMCs. The sequence was obtained from a human donor in good health (CMV status not recorded). Some clones in this sample may be carry-over from other donors' samples.

Written as DNA, the CDR3 is TGTGCCAGCAGTTCCGGCTATGGCTACACCTTC. Its translation is CASSSGYGYTF. The genes are TRBV28 and TRBJ1-2, with D uncertain. Trimming shortened V by 4 bases and J by 4 bases, and 4 bases separated the two germline ends. Per the germline V gene, CDR1 is MDHEN and CDR2 is SYDVKM. The CDR3 loop spans 11 amino acids.